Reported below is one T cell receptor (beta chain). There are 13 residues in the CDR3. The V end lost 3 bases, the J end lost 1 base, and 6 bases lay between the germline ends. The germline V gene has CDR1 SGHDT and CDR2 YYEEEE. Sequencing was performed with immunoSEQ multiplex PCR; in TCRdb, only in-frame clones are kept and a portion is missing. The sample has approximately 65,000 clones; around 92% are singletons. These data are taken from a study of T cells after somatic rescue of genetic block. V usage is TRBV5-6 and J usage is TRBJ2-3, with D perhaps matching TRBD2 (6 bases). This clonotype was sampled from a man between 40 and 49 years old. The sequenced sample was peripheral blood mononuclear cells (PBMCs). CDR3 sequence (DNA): TGTGCCAGCAGCTGGGGGGGCACAGATACGCAGTATTTT. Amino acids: CASSWGGTDTQYF.